Shown below are 18 T cell receptor beta chains from a single sample sequenced in a study of blood T cell repertoires in COVID-19. TCRdb keeps only in-frame clones here, not all; method: immunoSEQ multiplex PCR. The sample records roughly 91,000 clones, over 80% being singletons. The sample taken for sequencing was peripheral blood. The receptors come from a man aged 70-80 years with active or convalescent COVID-19.

The V gene is TRBV7-3, the J gene TRBJ2-3; D is perhaps TRBD1 (5 bases). V was trimmed by 0 bases and J by 1 base, leaving 8 bases between them. The CDR3 runs to 15 residues. From germline, CDR1 is SGHTA and CDR2 FQGTGA. The CDR3 DNA reads TGTGCCAGCAGCTTAACGGGGCATGGCACAGATACGCAGTATTTT. Its translation: CASSLTGHGTDTQYF. Using reference TRBV7-3 and TRBJ2-3 for the parts outside the CDR3, the full variable domain is GAGVSQTPSNKVTEKGKYVELRCDPISGHTALYWYRQSLGQGPEFLIYFQGTGAADDSGLPNDRFFAVRPEGSVSTLKIQRTERGDSAVYLCASSLTGHGTDTQYFGPGTRLTVL.

This chain joins TRBV11-2 and TRBJ1-1, with TRBD1 identical over 10 bases. The CDR3 totals 16 residues. With 5 bases clipped from V and 0 bases from J, the junction kept 6 bases outside the gene matches. CDR1 is SGHAT, CDR2 FQNNGV, per germline. The CDR3 loop is CASSRPGTGVNTEAFF. CDR3 DNA sequence: TGTGCCAGCAGCCGTCCCGGGACAGGGGTGAACACTGAAGCTTTCTTT.

The chain carries TRBV30 and TRBJ1-1; a weak D match, TRBD1 (6 bases). Trimming removed 8 bases at V and 0 bases at J, with 10 bases between. The CDR3 is made up of 12 amino acids. Germline V CDR1 and CDR2: GTSNPN, SVGIG (reference sequence). The CDR3 bases are TGTGCCGGGGACACTTTGAACACTGAAGCTTTCTTT. It yields the protein CAGDTLNTEAFF.

A remark on this clone: Germline is not matched at one junction end, which may reflect a read error. V is TRBV6-6 and J is TRBJ1-1; the D is unclear. This CDR3 region has 12 residues. Germline CDR1 reads MNHNY; CDR2 reads SVGAGI (reference sequence). CDR3 sequence: CASSYSNSEAFF. CDR3 DNA sequence: TGTGCCAGCAGTTACTCGAACAGTGAAGCTTTCTTT.

The V call is TRBV19, the J call TRBJ2-1; 7 nucleotides align to TRBD1. Germline lookup yields CDR1 LNHDA and CDR2 SQIVND (reference sequence). The CDR3 covers 16 residues. V gave up 4 bases and J gave up 2 bases; unmatched junction bases: 8. CDR3 in amino acids: CASSNLQGSAYNEQFF. CDR3 nucleotides: TGTGCCAGTAGTAATCTACAGGGGTCGGCCTACAATGAGCAGTTCTTC.

This chain connects TRBV5-1 to TRBJ1-4, with TRBD1 matching 7 bases. The CDR3 covers 16 residues. V lost 2 bases to trimming and J lost 13 bases; unmatched junction nucleotides: 17. Germline V gene data show CDR1 as SGHRS and CDR2 as YFSETQ. CDR3 DNA: TGCGCCAGCAGCTTATTACCGACAGGGCAAGGAGGTGGACTGTTTTTT. Translation: CASSLLPTGQGGGLFF. Supplemented by reference TRBV5-1 and TRBJ1-4, the full variable domain reads KAGVTQTPRYLIKTRGQQVTLSCSPISGHRSVSWYQQTPGQGLQFLFEYFSETQRNKGNFPGRFSGRQFSNSRSEMNVSTLELGDSALYLCASSLLPTGQGGGLFFGSGTQLSVL.

In this sample, this clone turned up a few times. The chain links TRBV27 to TRBJ1-2; 7 nucleotides align to TRBD1. This CDR3 is 14 amino acids long. V lost 6 bases to trimming and J lost 2 bases; unmatched junction nucleotides: 6. Per the germline V gene, CDR1 is MNHEY and CDR2 is SMNVEV (reference sequence). Written as DNA, the CDR3 is TGTGCCAGCAGGGCAGGGACAGAAAACTATGGCTACACCTTC. Translated, it gives CASRAGTENYGYTF.

The chain links TRBV5-1 to TRBJ1-2, with 11 positions matching TRBD1. Trimming at V came to 4 bases and at J to 2 bases, leaving 4 bases not matched to a gene. The CDR3 has 15 residues. CDR1 is SGHRS and CDR2 is YFSETQ in the germline V gene. The CDR3 DNA is TGCGCCAGCAGCCCGCGGGACAGGGGGAACTATGGCTACACCTTC. It yields the protein CASSPRDRGNYGYTF.

This sequence joins TRBV6-5 and TRBJ1-1; D ambiguous. The CDR3 extends over 13 amino acids. Germline V gene sequence: CDR1 MNHEY, CDR2 SVGAGI. Trimming took off 8 bases at V and 5 bases at J, with 15 bases between the two ends. CDR3: CASLSAVGTEAFF. CDR3 sequence (DNA): TGTGCCAGCCTGTCAGCGGTGGGGACTGAAGCTTTCTTT.

The V and J genes are TRBV18 and TRBJ1-1, with D possibly matching TRBD1 (6 bases). Germline V gene lookup returns CDR1 KGHSH and CDR2 LQKENI. V lost 4 bases and J 2 bases, leaving 11 bases between the germline ends. The length of the CDR3 is 14 residues. The CDR3 region is CASSRQATNTEAFF. The DNA of the CDR3 is TGTGCCAGCTCACGACAGGCTACTAACACTGAAGCTTTCTTT.

J is TRBJ1-1 and V is TRBV6-6; D is undetermined. This CDR3 spans 14 amino acids. The germline V gene encodes CDR1 MNHNY and CDR2 SVGAGI (reference sequence). V dropped 6 bases and J dropped 1 base, with 12 bases sitting between them. As DNA, the CDR3 is TGTGCCAGCAGCTATACCGGGAGGAACACTGAAGCTTTCTTT. Its protein product is CASSYTGRNTEAFF.

The rearrangement links TRBV12-3 or TRBV12-4 to TRBJ1-1; TRBD1 matches at 9 bases. V shed 6 bases, J shed 6 bases, and the junction held 5 bases outside the gene matches. The CDR3 is made up of 13 amino acids. CDR3 region: CASRVGQGPEAFF. The CDR3 DNA sequence: TGTGCCAGCAGGGTGGGACAGGGCCCTGAAGCTTTCTTT.

The V gene is TRBV28, the J gene TRBJ1-2, with 9 bases fitting TRBD1. The J segment lost 6 bases and the V segment lost 8 bases, leaving 7 bases of the junction unmatched. The CDR3 is made up of 13 amino acids. Per the germline V gene, CDR1 is MDHEN and CDR2 is SYDVKM. The CDR3 bases are TGTGCCAGCCGATCGGACAGGGGACATGGCTACACCTTC. Translating gives CASRSDRGHGYTF.

The CDR3 nucleotides read TGTGCCAGCAGCGTAGCTACAGGGTACCTGAACACCGGGGAGCTGTTTTTT. Its protein is CASSVATGYLNTGELFF. V usage is TRBV9 and J usage is TRBJ2-2; tentative D call: TRBD1 (6 bases). Germline lookup yields CDR1 SGDLS and CDR2 YYNGEE. The CDR3 is 17 amino acids. V lost 0 bases, J lost 1 base, and 13 bases lay in between.

This chain joins TRBV6-5 and TRBJ1-6, with no clear D. The V end was cut by 6 bases, the J end by 3 bases, with 9 bases between. CDR1 MNHEY and CDR2 SVGAGI come from the germline V gene. The CDR3 covers 14 residues. CDR3 residues: CASSQQFYNSPLHF. The CDR3 DNA reads TGTGCCAGCAGCCAACAGTTCTATAATTCACCCCTCCACTTT.

The rearrangement joins TRBV19 to TRBJ1-1; a weak D match, TRBD1 (5 bases). This CDR3 region has 15 residues. Trimming cost V 5 bases and J 0 bases, with 13 bases left between them. Germline V gene sequence: CDR1 LNHDA, CDR2 SQIVND (reference sequence). CDR3 sequence reads: CASSGSGSVNTEAFF. The CDR3 DNA follows: TGTGCCAGTAGTGGGTCAGGGTCAGTGAACACTGAAGCTTTCTTT.

The rearrangement uses TRBV18 and TRBJ1-3; D remains ambiguous. The CDR3 sequence is 14 residues long. Trimming stripped 3 bases from V and 0 bases from J, with 6 bases between. Germline V gene sequence: CDR1 KGHSH, CDR2 LQKENI. This chain's CDR3 is CASSPNSSGNTIYF. CDR3 in DNA: TGTGCCAGCTCACCGAATAGCTCTGGAAACACCATATATTTT. The full variable domain, in which reference TRBV18 and TRBJ1-3 provide the parts outside the CDR3, is NAGVMQNPRHLVRRRGQEARLRCSPMKGHSHVYWYRQLPEEGLKFMVYLQKENIIDESGMPKERFSAEFPKEGPSILRIQQVVRGDSAAYFCASSPNSSGNTIYFGEGSWLTVV.

The chain uses TRBV14 and TRBJ2-1, with TRBD2 matching over 8 bases. CDR1 and CDR2 (germline): SGHDN, FVKESK. The V and J ends lost 6 bases and 4 bases, in that order; junction bases with no gene match: 14. This CDR3 comprises 17 residues. CDR3 amino acids: CASSPRGAGDNYNEQFF. In DNA form, the CDR3 reads TGTGCCAGCAGTCCTCGGGGAGCGGGGGACAATTACAATGAGCAGTTCTTC.